This entry concerns a single T cell receptor (beta chain). Its antigen is not known. V was cut by 1 base and J by 4 bases, with 14 bases left in between. The germline CDR1 and CDR2 sequences are SGHKS and YYEKEE (reference sequence). The CDR3 is made up of 15 amino acids. TCRdb's table, derived via immunoSEQ multiplex PCR, lists solely in-frame clones and lacks some. The sample consists of roughly 100,000 clones, 88% of them appearing once. This sample stems from a study of T cell responses to AZD1222 COVID-19 vaccine. Study-wide background: Second-dose timings of about 4 or about 12 weeks were pooled.

Findings and caveats of the study: Of spike-specific TCRs, nearly half reportedly target regions left unmutated in variants.

This chain connects TRBV5-5 to TRBJ1-2; D may be TRBD1 (5 bases). The source of this sequence is an adult in good health. Here the sequenced sample was peripheral blood, taken on day 0 of AZD1222 vaccination. CDR3 DNA sequence: TGTGCCAGCAGCTTGAAGAAGACAGAGCTCTATGGCTACACCTTC. Its protein product is CASSLKKTELYGYTF.